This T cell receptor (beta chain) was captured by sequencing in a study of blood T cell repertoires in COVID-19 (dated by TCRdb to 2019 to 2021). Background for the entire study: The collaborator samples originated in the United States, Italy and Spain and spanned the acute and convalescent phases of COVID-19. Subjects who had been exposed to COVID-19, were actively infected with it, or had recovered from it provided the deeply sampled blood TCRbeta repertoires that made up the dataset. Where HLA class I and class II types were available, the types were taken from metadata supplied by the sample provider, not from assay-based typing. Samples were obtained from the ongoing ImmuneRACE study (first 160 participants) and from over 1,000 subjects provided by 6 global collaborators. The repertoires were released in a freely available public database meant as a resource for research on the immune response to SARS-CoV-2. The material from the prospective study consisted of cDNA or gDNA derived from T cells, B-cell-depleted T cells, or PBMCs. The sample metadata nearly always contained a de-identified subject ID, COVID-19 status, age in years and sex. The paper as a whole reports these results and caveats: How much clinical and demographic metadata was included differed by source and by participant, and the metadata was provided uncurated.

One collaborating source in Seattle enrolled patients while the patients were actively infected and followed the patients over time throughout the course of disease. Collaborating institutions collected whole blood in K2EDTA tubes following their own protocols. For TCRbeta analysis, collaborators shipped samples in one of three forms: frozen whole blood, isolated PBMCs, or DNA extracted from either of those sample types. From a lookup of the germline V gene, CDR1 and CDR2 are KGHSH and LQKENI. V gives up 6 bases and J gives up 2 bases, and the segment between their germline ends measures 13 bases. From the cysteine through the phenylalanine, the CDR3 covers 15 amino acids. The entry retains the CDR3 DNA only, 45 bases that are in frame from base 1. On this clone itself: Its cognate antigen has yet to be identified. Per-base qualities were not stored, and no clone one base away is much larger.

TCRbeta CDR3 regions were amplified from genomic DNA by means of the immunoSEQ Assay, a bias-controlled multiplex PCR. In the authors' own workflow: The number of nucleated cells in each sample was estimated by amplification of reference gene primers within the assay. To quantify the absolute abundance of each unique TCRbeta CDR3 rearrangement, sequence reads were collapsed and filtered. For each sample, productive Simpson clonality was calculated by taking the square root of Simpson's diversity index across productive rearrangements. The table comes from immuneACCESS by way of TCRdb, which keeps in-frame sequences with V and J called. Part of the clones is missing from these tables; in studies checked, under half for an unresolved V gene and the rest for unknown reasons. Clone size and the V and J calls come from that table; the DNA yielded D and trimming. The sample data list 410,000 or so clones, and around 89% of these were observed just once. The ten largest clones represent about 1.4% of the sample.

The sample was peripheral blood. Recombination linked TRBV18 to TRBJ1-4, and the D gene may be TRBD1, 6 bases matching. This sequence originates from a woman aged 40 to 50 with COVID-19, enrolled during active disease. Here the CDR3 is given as CASSPTTGTNEKLFF. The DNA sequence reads TGTGCCAGCTCGCCAACAACAGGGACTAATGAAAAACTGTTTTTT.